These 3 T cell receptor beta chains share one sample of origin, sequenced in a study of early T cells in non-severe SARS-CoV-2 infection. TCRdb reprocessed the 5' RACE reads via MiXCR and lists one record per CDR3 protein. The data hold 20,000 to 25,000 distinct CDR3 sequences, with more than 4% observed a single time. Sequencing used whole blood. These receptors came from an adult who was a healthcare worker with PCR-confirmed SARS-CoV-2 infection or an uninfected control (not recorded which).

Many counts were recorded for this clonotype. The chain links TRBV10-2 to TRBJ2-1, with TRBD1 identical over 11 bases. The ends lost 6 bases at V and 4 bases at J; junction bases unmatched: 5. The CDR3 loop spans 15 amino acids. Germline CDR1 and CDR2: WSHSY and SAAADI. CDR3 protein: CASRDGQGAYNEQFF. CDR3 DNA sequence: TGCGCCAGCAGGGACGGACAGGGGGCATACAATGAGCAGTTCTTC.

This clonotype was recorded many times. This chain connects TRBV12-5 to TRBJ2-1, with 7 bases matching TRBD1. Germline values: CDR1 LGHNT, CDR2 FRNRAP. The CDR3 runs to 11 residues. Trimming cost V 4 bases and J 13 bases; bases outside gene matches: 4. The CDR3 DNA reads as TGTGCTAGTGGTTGGGACAGTGAACAGTTCTTC. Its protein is CASGWDSEQFF.

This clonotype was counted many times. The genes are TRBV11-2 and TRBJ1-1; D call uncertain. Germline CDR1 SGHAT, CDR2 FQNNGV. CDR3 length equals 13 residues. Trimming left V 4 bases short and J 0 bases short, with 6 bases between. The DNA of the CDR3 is TGTGCCAGCAGCTACGAGATGAACACTGAAGCTTTCTTT. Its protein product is CASSYEMNTEAFF. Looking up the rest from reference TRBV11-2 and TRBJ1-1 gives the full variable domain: EAGVAQSPRYKIIEKRQSVAFWCNPISGHATLYWYQQILGQGPKLLIQFQNNGVVDDSQLPKDRFSAERLKGVDSTLKIQPAKLEDSAVYLCASSYEMNTEAFFGQGTRLTVV.